The present entry profiles one TCR beta chain with its context. The data belong to a study of blood T cell repertoires in COVID-19. In the study overall: Collection of acute and convalescent COVID-19 samples took place in the United States, Italy and Spain. PBMCs, B-cell-depleted T cells, or T cells provided the cDNA or gDNA that made up the material.

Original analysis: Counts of nucleated cells, estimated from reference gene primer amplification, were obtained. Profiling relied on immunoSEQ multiplex PCR, and the TCRdb table lists in-frame clones only, not all of them. For V, J and clone size, that table is used; D and trimming come from the DNA. The sample consists of 200,000 to 300,000 clones, roughly 86% of them appearing once. The CDR3 runs to 15 residues. From germline, CDR1 is LNHDA and CDR2 SQIVND (reference sequence). V lost 5 bases and J lost 4; bases outside the gene matches: 7. The chain joins TRBV19 to TRBJ1-5, with 8 bases fitting TRBD1. Sequencing was performed on peripheral blood. This TCR was recovered from a woman in her seventies with active or convalescent COVID-19. CDR3 sequence: CASSVGQGLNQPQHF. As DNA, the CDR3 is TGTGCCAGTAGTGTAGGACAGGGTTTGAATCAGCCCCAGCATTTT.